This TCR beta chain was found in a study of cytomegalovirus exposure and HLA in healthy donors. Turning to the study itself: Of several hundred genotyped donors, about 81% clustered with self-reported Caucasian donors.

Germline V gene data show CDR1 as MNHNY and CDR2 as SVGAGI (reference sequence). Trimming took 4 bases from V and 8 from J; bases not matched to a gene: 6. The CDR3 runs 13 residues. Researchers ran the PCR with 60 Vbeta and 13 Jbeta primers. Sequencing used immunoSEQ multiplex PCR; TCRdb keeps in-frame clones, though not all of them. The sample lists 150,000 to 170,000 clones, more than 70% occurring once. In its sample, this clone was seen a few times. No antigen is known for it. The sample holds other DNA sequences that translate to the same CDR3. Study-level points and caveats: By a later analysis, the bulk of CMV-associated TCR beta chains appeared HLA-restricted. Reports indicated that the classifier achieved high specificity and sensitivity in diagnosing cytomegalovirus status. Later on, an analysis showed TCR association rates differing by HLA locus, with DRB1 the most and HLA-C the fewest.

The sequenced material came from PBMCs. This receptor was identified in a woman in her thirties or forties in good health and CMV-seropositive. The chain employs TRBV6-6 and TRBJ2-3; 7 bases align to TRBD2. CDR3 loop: CASSSGTMGTQYF. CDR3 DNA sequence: TGTGCCAGCAGTTCAGGGACTATGGGTACGCAGTATTTT.